The rows below give T cell receptor beta chains drawn from one sample of a study of T-cell reconstitution after alpha-beta-depleted transplantation in children. In TCRdb, the PCR reads were re-called with MiXCR into one record per CDR3 protein. The sample shows 780,000 or so distinct CDR3 sequences, approximately 15% of them seen only once. Sequenced material: PBMCs, mostly from graft donor cells, taken 360 days after TCRalphabeta/CD19-depleted stem cell transplant. The origin of the receptors is a male patient under 18 who had a stem cell transplant for acute lymphoblastic leukemia, so the T cells may come from the graft donor. The conserved cysteine and the conserved F or W are not part of the CDR3 here.

j_call v_call cdr3_length cdr3_aa
TRBJ2-5 TRBV4-1 14 ASSQVVGGSRETQY
TRBJ2-7 TRBV9 14 ASNFTGTGPSYEQY
TRBJ2-7 TRBV20-1 11 SARYRANYEQY
TRBJ2-5 TRBV7-3 14 ASSSTGTSGRGTQY
TRBJ2-3 TRBV5-1 14 ASSLNPGGGGDTQY
TRBJ2-3 TRBV9 13 ASSVLGQGVDTQY
TRBJ2-7 TRBV4-1 18 ASSQGPISLHLAGVYEQY
TRBJ2-3 TRBV2 13 ASSVLSGSTDTQY
TRBJ2-5 TRBV5-1 14 ASSFQLALYQETQY
TRBJ2-3 TRBV5-1 18 ASSLVPLAGIRSAPDTQY
TRBJ2-1 TRBV5-1 13 ASSHHGLDENEQF
TRBJ2-7 TRBV21-1 13 ASREQGALTYEQY
TRBJ2-1 TRBV5-1 13 ASSPGTGWSRQGF
TRBJ2-7 TRBV11-2 14 ASSQDISTVAYEQY
TRBJ2-1 TRBV7-8 15 ASSLISGTSGTDEQF
TRBJ2-7 TRBV29-1 10 SAGTPGYEQY
TRBJ2-6 TRBV7-3 19 ASSLTFFRTGILSGANVLT
TRBJ2-1 TRBV20-1 12 SARSRGGWGEQF
TRBJ2-2 TRBV7-6 14 ASSLASRVNAGELF
TRBJ1-1 TRBV18 11 ASSTQDNTEAF
TRBJ2-5 TRBV5-1 12 ASSFSGTKETQY
TRBJ2-7 TRBV10-3 11 AIMADFSSLQY
TRBJ2-7 TRBV20-1 13 SASATSALTYEQY
TRBJ2-1 TRBV6-2/TRBV6-3 10 ASSLNRGEQF
TRBJ1-4 TRBV12-3/TRBV12-4 13 ASREGGQGNEKLF
TRBJ2-5 TRBV18 14 ASSPTKLAGRETQY
TRBJ2-1 TRBV5-5 14 ASSDPGLAGIDEQF
TRBJ2-1 TRBV4-1 17 ASSQTGLAGDMGEDEQF
TRBJ2-1 TRBV29-1 14 SVAGFPTSAYNEQF
TRBJ1-5 TRBV2 14 ASKGQGRDSNQPQH
TRBJ1-5 TRBV15 13 ATSRDRSGNQPQH
TRBJ2-3 TRBV5-1 18 ASSPYHSSSMALSTDTQY
TRBJ2-2 TRBV20-1 14 SARDRRQGPTGELF
TRBJ1-1 TRBV13 12 ASSLENRNTEAF
TRBJ2-7 TRBV7-9 15 ASSRRSTGGSPYEQY
TRBJ2-2 TRBV10-3 13 AISEGTSNTGELF
TRBJ2-2 TRBV29-1 9 SFLGGGELF
TRBJ2-1 TRBV20-1 14 SARDPRTSGINEQF
TRBJ2-7 TRBV20-1 12 SASQPAGGAQQY
TRBJ2-7 TRBV5-1 12 ASSLVYEKQEQY
TRBJ2-7 TRBV4-1 14 ASSPWEVSLSYEQY
TRBJ2-1 TRBV29-1 12 SVTGTSNLNEQF
TRBJ2-1 TRBV5-1 14 ASSLALLDRDNEQF
TRBJ2-7 TRBV20-1 10 SVAGGIYEQY
TRBJ2-1 TRBV24-1 14 ATSPTLGGGYNEQF
TRBJ1-1 TRBV20-1 16 SARPNLRDRGKSTEAF